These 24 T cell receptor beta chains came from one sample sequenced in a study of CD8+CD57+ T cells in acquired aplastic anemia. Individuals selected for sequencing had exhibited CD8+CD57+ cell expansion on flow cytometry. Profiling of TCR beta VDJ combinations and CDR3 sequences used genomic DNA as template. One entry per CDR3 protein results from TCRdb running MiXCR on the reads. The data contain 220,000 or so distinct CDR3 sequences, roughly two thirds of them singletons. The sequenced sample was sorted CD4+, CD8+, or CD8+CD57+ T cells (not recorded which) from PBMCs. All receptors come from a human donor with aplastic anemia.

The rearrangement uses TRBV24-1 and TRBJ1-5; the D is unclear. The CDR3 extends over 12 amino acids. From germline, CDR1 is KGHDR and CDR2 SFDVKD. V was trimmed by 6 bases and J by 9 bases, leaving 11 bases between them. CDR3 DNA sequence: TGTGCCACCAGTTATGGGGTTGGGCCCCAGCATTTT. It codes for CATSYGVGPQHF.

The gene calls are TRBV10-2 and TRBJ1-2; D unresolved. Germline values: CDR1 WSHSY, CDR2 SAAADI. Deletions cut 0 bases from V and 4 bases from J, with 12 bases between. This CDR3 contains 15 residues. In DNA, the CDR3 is TGCGCCAGCAGTGAGTCAGCCTTTTCCCCCTATGGCTACACCTTC. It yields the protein CASSESAFSPYGYTF.

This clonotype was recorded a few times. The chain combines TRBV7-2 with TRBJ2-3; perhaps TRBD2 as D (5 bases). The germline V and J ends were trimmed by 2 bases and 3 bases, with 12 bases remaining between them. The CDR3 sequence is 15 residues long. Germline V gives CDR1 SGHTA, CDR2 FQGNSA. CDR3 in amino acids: CASSLHTGKTDTQYF. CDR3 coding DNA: TGTGCCAGCAGCTTACATACGGGAAAGACAGATACGCAGTATTTT.

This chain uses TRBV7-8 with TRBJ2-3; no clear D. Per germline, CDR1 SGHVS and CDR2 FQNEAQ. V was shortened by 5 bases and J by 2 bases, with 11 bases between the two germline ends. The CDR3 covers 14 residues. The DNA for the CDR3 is TGTGCCAGCAGCCCCAGGACCTTCACAGATACGCAGTATTTT. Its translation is CASSPRTFTDTQYF. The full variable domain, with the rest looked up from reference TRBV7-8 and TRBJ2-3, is GAGVSQSPRYKVAKRGQDVALRCDPISGHVSLFWYQQALGQGPEFLTYFQNEAQLDKSGLPSDRFFAERPEGSVSTLKIQRTQQEDSAVYLCASSPRTFTDTQYFGPGTRLTVL.

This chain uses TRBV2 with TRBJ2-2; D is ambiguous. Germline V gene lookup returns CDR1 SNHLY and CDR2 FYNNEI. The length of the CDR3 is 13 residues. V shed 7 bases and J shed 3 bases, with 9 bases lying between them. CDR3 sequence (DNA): TGTGCCAGCACCGTCGCATACACCGGGGAGCTGTTTTTT. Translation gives CASTVAYTGELFF.

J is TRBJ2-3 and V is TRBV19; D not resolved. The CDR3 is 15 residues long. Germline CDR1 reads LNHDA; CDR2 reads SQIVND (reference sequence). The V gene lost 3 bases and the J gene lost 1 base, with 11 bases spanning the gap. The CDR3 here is CASSMERVRTDTQYF. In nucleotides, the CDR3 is TGTGCCAGTAGTATGGAACGAGTTCGCACAGATACGCAGTATTTT.

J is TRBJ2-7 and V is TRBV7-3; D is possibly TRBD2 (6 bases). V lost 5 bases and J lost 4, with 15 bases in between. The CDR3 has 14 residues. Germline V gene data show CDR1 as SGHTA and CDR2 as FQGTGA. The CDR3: CASSRLGGTYEQYF. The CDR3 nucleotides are TGTGCCAGCAGCCGTCTGGGGGGTACGTACGAGCAGTACTTC.

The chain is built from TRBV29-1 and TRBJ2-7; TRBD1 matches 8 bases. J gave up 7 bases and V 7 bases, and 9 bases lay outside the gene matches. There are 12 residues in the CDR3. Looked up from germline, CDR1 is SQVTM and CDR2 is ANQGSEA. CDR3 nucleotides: TGCAGCGATCACGGACAGGGCGAGGAGCAGTACTTC. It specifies CSDHGQGEEQYF.

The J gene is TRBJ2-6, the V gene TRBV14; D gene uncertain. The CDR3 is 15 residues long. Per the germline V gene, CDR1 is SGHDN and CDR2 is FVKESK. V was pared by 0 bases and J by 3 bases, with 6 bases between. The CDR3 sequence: CASSQDGFGANVLTF. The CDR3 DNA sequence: TGTGCCAGCAGCCAAGATGGGTTTGGGGCCAACGTCCTGACTTTC.

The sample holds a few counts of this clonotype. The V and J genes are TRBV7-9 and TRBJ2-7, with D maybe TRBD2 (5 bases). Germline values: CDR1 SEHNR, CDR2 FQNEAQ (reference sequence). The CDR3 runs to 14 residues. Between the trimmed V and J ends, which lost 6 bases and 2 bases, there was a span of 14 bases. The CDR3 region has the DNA TGTGCCAGCAGTCCGGGGAGCCATACCTACGAGCAGTACTTC. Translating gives CASSPGSHTYEQYF.

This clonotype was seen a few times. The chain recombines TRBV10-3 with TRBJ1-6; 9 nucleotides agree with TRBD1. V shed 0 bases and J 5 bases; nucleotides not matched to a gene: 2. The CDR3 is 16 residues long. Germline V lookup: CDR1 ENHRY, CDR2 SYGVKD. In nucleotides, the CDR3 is TGTGCCATCAGTGAGTCAGACAGGGGGAATAATTCACCCCTCCACTTT. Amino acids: CAISESDRGNNSPLHF.

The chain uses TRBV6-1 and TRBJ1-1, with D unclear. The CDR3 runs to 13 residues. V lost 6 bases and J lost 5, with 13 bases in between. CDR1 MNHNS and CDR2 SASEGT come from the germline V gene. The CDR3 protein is CASRNLGRTEAFF. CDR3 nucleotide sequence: TGTGCCAGCAGGAATCTAGGGAGGACTGAAGCTTTCTTT.

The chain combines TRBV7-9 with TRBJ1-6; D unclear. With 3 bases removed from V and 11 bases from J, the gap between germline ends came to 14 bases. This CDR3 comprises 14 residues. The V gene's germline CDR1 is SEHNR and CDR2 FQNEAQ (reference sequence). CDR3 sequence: CASSFTWVDPPLHF. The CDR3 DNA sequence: TGTGCCAGCAGCTTCACGTGGGTGGATCCACCCCTCCACTTT.

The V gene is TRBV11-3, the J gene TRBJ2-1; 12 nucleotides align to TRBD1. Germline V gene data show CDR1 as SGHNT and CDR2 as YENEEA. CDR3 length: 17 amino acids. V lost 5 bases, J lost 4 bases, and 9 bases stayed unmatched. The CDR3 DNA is TGTGCCAGCAGCCACGCGCAGGGACAGGGGGCGTACAATGAGCAGTTCTTC. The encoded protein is CASSHAQGQGAYNEQFF.

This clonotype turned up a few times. The CDR3 region is CAISARTGNTEAFF. DNA for the CDR3: TGTGCCATCAGTGCCCGGACAGGGAACACTGAAGCTTTCTTT. The chain joins TRBV10-3 to TRBJ1-1; the match to TRBD1 covers 7 bases. With V trimmed by 4 bases and J by 1 base, 3 bases remained unmatched. This CDR3 has 14 amino acids. The germline gives CDR1 ENHRY, CDR2 SYGVKD.

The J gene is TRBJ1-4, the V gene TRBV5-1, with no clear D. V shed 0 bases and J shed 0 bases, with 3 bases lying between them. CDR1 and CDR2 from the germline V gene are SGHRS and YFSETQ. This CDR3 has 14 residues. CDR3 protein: CASSLETTNEKLFF. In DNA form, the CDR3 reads TGCGCCAGCAGCTTGGAAACAACTAATGAAAAACTGTTTTTT.

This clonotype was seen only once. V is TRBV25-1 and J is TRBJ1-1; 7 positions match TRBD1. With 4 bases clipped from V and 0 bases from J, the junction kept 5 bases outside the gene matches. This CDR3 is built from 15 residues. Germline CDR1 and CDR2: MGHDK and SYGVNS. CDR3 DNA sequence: TGTGCCAGCAGTGCCCGGGACAGTTTGAACACTGAAGCTTTCTTT. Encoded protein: CASSARDSLNTEAFF. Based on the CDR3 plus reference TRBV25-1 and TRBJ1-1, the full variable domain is EADIYQTPRYLVIGTGKKITLECSQTMGHDKMYWYQQDPGMELHLIHYSYGVNSTEKGDLSSESTVSRIRTEHFPLTLESARPSHTSQYLCASSARDSLNTEAFFGQGTRLTVV.

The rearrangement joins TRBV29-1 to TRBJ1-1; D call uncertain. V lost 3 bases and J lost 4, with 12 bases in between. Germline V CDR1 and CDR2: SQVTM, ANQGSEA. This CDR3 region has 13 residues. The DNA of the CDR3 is TGCAGCGTTGACGTGGGTATCACCACTGAAGCTTTCTTT. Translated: CSVDVGITTEAFF. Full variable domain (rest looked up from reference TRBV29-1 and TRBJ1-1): SAVISQKPSRDICQRGTSLTIQCQVDSQVTMMFWYRQQPGQSLTLIATANQGSEATYESGFVIDKFPISRPNLTFSTLTVSNMSPEDSSIYLCSVDVGITTEAFFGQGTRLTVV.

The CDR3 DNA reads as TGCAGTGGTAGCGGGGGGGCTCACGAGCAGTACTTC. Protein: CSGSGGAHEQYF. The chain employs TRBV20-1 and TRBJ2-7, with TRBD2 identical over 11 bases. Germline V gene lookup returns CDR1 DFQATT and CDR2 SNEGSKA (reference sequence). Trimming removed 7 bases from V and 5 bases from J; junction bases left unmatched: 4. CDR3 length: 12 residues.

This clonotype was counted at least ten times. The CDR3 nucleotides read TGTGCCGTTGGTCAGCGGGATGCCTACGAGCAGTACTTC. It yields the protein CAVGQRDAYEQYF. This rearrangement joins TRBV6-6 to TRBJ2-7; 7 positions match TRBD2. The CDR3 is made up of 13 amino acids. Losses at the gene ends were 11 bases for V and 2 bases for J; bases not matched to a gene: 9. CDR1 MNHNY and CDR2 SVGAGI come from the germline V gene (reference sequence).

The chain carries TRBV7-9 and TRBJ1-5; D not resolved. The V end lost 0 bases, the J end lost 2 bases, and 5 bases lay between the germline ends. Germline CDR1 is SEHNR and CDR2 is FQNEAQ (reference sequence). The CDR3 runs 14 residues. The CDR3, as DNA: TGTGCCAGCAGCTTAGCGTTGGGCAATCAGCCCCAGCATTTT. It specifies CASSLALGNQPQHF.

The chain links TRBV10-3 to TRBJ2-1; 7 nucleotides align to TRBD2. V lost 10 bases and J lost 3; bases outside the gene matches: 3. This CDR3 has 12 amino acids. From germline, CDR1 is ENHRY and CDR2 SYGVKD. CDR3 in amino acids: CATSGDYNEQFF. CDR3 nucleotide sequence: TGTGCCACGAGCGGGGACTACAATGAGCAGTTCTTC.

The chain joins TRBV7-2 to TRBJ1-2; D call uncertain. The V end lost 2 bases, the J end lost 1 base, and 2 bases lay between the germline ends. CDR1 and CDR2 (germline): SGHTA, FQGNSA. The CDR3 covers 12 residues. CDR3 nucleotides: TGTGCCAGCAGCTTATATAACTATGGCTACACCTTC. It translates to CASSLYNYGYTF.

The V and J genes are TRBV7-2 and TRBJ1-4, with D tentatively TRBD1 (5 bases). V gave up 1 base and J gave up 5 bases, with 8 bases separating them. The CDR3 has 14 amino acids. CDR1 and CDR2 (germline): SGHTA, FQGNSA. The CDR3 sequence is CASSLVTANEKLFF. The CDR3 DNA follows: TGTGCCAGCAGCTTAGTGACAGCAAATGAAAAACTGTTTTTT.